This record concerns one T cell receptor (beta chain) sequence. The antigen is not known. The entry originates in a study of radiotherapy plus CTLA-4 blockade in lung cancer. About the research overall: Among all patients, roughly 19% showed objective responses, while roughly 28% had disease control. Study outcomes and limitations: Tumor-origin TCR clones grew in blood after radiotherapy plus ipilimumab. In blood, early T cell clone dynamics reportedly predicted response best, together with interferon-beta.

CDR3 length: 16 residues. Deletions cut 0 bases from V and 1 base from J, with 10 bases between. Germline V gene lookup returns CDR1 MNHEY and CDR2 SVGAGI. Clones were sequenced by immunoSEQ multiplex PCR, and TCRdb holds only the in-frame ones, with some missing. Altogether nearly 95,000 clones are present, around 83% being singletons, with the ten largest covering more than 20%. People whose metastatic non-small-cell lung cancer was chemo-refractory got focal radiation along with CTLA-4 blockade by ipilimumab. The starting material was peripheral blood, obtained from a patient treated with radiotherapy plus ipilimumab. The rearrangement uses TRBV6-5 and TRBJ1-3; D is unresolved. The clonotype originates from a human donor with non-small cell lung cancer that progressed on radiotherapy plus ipilimumab. The CDR3 bases are TGTGCCAGCAGTTACTCGATTTACGAATCTGGAAACACCATATATTTT. The encoded protein is CASSYSIYESGNTIYF.